These 13 T cell receptor beta chains share one sample of origin, sequenced in a study of regulatory T cells in long-lasting Graves disease. Regarding time point: newly diagnosed GD, antithyroid drugs for less than 3 months. RNA from PBMCs was the source of the TCR library. Libraries of TCR beta came from iRepertoire HTBI primers plus Arm-PCR of CDR3 regions. TCRdb redid the calling of the multiplex PCR reads with MiXCR, one entry per CDR3 protein. The sample consists of around 230,000 distinct CDR3 sequences, 15% to 20% of them appearing once. This sample comprised peripheral blood mononuclear cells (PBMCs), obtained at new diagnosis, from a patient treated with antithyroid drugs. These receptors all come from a female donor with Graves disease.

This clonotype appeared many times. One end of the junction varies from germline; a read error may be responsible. The V call is TRBV6-1, the J call TRBJ1-2, with 7 bases lining up with TRBD1. CDR1 and CDR2 from the germline V gene are MNHNS and SASEGT. The CDR3 length is 16 residues. DNA of the CDR3: TGTGCCAGCTCTACTTCAGACCACAGGGGAAACTTTGGCTACACCTTC. Protein product: CASSTSDHRGNFGYTF.

This clonotype has at least ten counts. This chain links TRBV20-1 with TRBJ2-3, with 16 bases that match TRBD2. Germline V gene lookup returns CDR1 DFQATT and CDR2 SNEGSKA (reference sequence). J lost 0 bases, V lost 6 bases, and 6 bases had no gene match. This CDR3 region has 17 residues. The CDR3 nucleotides are TGCAGTGCCCACCGGGGACTAGCGGGAGGGAGCACAGATACGCAGTATTTT. Amino acid sequence: CSAHRGLAGGSTDTQYF.

This clonotype was counted ten times or more. The genes are TRBV19 and TRBJ1-2; 7 nucleotides align to TRBD1. The V gene's germline CDR1 is LNHDA and CDR2 SQIVND (reference sequence). This CDR3 comprises 17 residues. V was pared by 0 bases and J by 0 bases, with 7 bases of the junction left unmatched. CDR3 region: CASSIDRDRLTNYGYTF. CDR3 sequence (DNA): TGTGCCAGTAGTATAGACCGGGACAGACTTACTAACTATGGCTACACCTTC.

A remark on this clonotype: This likely reflects a read error, since a far larger clone is one base away. The chain has TRBV6-2 or TRBV6-3 and TRBJ1-1; 7 positions match TRBD1. Germline lookup yields CDR1 MNHEY and CDR2 SVGEGT. V was clipped by 6 bases and J by 1 base; unmatched bases: 8. This CDR3 contains 15 residues. CDR3 sequence reads: CASRNPQGPNTEAFF. In DNA form, the CDR3 reads TGTGCCAGCAGAAACCCACAGGGGCCGAACACTGAAGCTTTCTTT.

This clonotype was seen ten or more times. CDR3 in amino acids: CASSFWTSGEAFF. Written as DNA, the CDR3 is TGTGCCAGCAGTTTTTGGACTTCGGGCGAAGCTTTCTTT. V gene TRBV12-3 or TRBV12-4 combines with J gene TRBJ1-1; D is unclear. Trimming stripped 3 bases from V and 8 bases from J, with 13 bases between. The CDR3 contains 13 residues.

The rearrangement uses TRBV12-3 or TRBV12-4 and TRBJ1-5, with D unclear. The CDR3 contains 14 residues. The V end was cut by 6 bases, the J end by 4 bases, with 13 bases between. The CDR3 DNA sequence: TGTGCCAGCAGAGCGGAGGTCCGTAATCAGCCCCAGCATTTT. Translated, it gives CASRAEVRNQPQHF.

In this sample, this clonotype turned up many times. The chain is built from TRBV3-1 and TRBJ2-6; D gene ambiguous. Deletions cut 4 bases from V and 3 bases from J, with 13 bases between. The CDR3 length is 16 residues. The V gene's germline CDR1 is LGHDT and CDR2 YNNKEL (reference sequence). The DNA of the CDR3 is TGTGCCAGCAGCCGTCTTACATGGGTTGGGGCCAACGTCCTGACTTTC. Translation: CASSRLTWVGANVLTF.

The CDR3 spells CASSLGTSTGELFF. Here the CDR3 DNA reads TGCGCCAGCAGCTTGGGCACAAGCACCGGGGAGCTGTTTTTT. The V gene is TRBV5-1, the J gene TRBJ2-2; the D is unclear. The CDR3 is 14 amino acids. The germline V gene has CDR1 SGHRS and CDR2 YFSETQ. V lost 0 bases to trimming and J lost 4 bases, with 7 bases between them.

V and J are TRBV12-3 or TRBV12-4 and TRBJ1-1; D gene ambiguous. Deletions cut 4 bases from V and 3 bases from J, with 9 bases between. This CDR3 is 13 amino acids long. The DNA for the CDR3 is TGTGCCAGCAGTTCCGCCGGACACACTGAAGCTTTCTTT. Translating gives CASSSAGHTEAFF.

This chain connects TRBV20-1 to TRBJ2-3, with D perhaps TRBD2 (6 bases). Germline V gene data show CDR1 as DFQATT and CDR2 as SNEGSKA (reference sequence). The CDR3 runs to 15 residues. Trimming stripped 6 bases from V and 4 bases from J, with 20 bases between. CDR3 sequence: CSAKVGGVTADTQYF. The CDR3 DNA sequence: TGCAGTGCAAAAGTCGGCGGGGTAACGGCAGATACGCAGTATTTT.

This clonotype was counted many times. This chain joins TRBV5-1 and TRBJ1-2; TRBD1 agrees at 11 bases. CDR3 length equals 14 residues. The trim removed 4 bases at V and 7 bases at J, leaving 6 bases unmatched. Germline CDR1 is SGHRS and CDR2 is YFSETQ. The DNA for the CDR3 is TGCGCCAGCAGCAAGGACAGGGGGCAGGGTGGCTACACCTTC. Protein product: CASSKDRGQGGYTF.

This clonotype was counted at least ten times. The chain couples TRBV30 to TRBJ2-1; possibly TRBD2 for D (6 bases). This CDR3 comprises 16 residues. Germline CDR1 GTSNPN, CDR2 SVGIG (reference sequence). The V gene lost 3 bases and the J gene lost 4 bases, with 19 bases spanning the gap. CDR3 protein: CAWSLGLGVPYNEQFF. The CDR3 nucleotides are TGTGCCTGGAGCCTGGGACTCGGCGTCCCTTACAATGAGCAGTTCTTC. The variable domain in full, completed from reference TRBV30 and TRBJ2-1, reads SQTIHQWPATLVQPVGSPLSLECTVEGTSNPNLYWYRQAAGRGLQLLFYSVGIGQISSEVPQNLSASRPQDRQFILSSKKLLLSDSGFYLCAWSLGLGVPYNEQFFGPGTRLTVL.

This clonotype occurred many times. The chain couples TRBV6-1 to TRBJ1-6; weak D call: TRBD1 (5 bases). Germline V gives CDR1 MNHNS, CDR2 SASEGT. CDR3 length equals 15 residues. V shed 4 bases and J shed 7 bases, with 14 bases lying between them. The CDR3 sequence is CASSGSGLQNSPLHF. CDR3 sequence (DNA): TGTGCCAGCAGTGGATCGGGGCTGCAAAATTCACCCCTCCACTTT.